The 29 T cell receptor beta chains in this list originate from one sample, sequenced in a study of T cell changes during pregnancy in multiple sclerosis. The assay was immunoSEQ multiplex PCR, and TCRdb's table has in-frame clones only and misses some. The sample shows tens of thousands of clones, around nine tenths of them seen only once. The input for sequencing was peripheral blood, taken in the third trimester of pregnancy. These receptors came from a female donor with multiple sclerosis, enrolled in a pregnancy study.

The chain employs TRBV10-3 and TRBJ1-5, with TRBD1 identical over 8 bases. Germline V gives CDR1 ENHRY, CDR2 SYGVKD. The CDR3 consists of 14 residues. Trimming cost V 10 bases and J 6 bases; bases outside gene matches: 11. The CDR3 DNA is TGTGCCACGGGACCCCAGGGGGCAAGTCAGCCCCAGCATTTT. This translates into CATGPQGASQPQHF.

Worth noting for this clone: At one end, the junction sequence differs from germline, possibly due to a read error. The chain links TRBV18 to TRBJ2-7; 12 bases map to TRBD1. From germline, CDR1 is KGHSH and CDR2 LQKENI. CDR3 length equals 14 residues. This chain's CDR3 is CASSPGQGAWEQHF. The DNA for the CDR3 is TGTGCCAGCTCACCGGGACAGGGGGCGTGGGAGCAGCACTTC. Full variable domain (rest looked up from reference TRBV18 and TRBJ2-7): NAGVMQNPRHLVRRRGQEARLRCSPMKGHSHVYWYRQLPEEGLKFMVYLQKENIIDESGMPKERFSAEFPKEGPSILRIQQVVRGDSAAYFCASSPGQGAWEQHFGPGTRLTVT.

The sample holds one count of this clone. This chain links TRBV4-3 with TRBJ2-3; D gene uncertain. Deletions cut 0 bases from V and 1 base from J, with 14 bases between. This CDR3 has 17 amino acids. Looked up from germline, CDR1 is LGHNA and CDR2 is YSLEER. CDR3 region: CASSQDSTVSGTDTQYF. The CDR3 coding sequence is TGCGCCAGCAGCCAAGATTCCACAGTTTCTGGCACAGATACGCAGTATTTT.

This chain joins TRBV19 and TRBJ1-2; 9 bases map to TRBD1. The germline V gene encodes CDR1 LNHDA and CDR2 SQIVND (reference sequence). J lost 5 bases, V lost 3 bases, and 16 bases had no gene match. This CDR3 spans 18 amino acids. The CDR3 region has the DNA TGTGCCAGTAGTATCGGGCGTACAGGGGGCGACGCGGTGTATGGCTACACCTTC. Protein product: CASSIGRTGGDAVYGYTF.

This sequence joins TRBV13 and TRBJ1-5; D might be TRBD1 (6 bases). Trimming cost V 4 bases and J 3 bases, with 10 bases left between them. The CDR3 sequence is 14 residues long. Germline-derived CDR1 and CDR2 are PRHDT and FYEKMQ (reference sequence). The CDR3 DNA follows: TGTGCCAGCAGCTCCCGACAGGACAATCAGCCCCAGCATTTT. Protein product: CASSSRQDNQPQHF.

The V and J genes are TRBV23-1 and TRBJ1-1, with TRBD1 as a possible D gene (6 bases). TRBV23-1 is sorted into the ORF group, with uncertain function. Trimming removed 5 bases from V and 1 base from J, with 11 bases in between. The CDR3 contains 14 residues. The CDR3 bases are TGCGCCAGCAGTTACACGACAGGGAACACTGAAGCTTTCTTT. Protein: CASSYTTGNTEAFF.

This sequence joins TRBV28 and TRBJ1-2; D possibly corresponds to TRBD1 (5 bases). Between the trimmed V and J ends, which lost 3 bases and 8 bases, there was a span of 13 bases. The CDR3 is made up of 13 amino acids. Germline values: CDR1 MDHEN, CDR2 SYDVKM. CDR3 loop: CASSFDGGLGYTF. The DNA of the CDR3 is TGTGCCAGCAGTTTCGACGGGGGGTTAGGCTACACCTTC.

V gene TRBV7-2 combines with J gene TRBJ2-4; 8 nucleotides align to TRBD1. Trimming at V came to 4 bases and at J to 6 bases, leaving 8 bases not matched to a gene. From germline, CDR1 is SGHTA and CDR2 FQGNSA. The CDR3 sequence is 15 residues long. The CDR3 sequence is CASSSGQGSLNIQYF. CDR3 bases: TGTGCCAGCAGCTCAGGACAGGGATCCTTAAACATTCAGTACTTC.

The CDR3 loop is CASSLGQGAYEQYF. CDR3 nucleotides: TGTGCCAGCAGCCTGGGACAGGGGGCCTACGAGCAGTACTTC. V gene TRBV9 combines with J gene TRBJ2-7, with TRBD1 matching over 11 bases. This CDR3 has 14 amino acids. The ends lost 4 bases at V and 2 bases at J; junction bases unmatched: 2. The germline V gene has CDR1 SGDLS and CDR2 YYNGEE.

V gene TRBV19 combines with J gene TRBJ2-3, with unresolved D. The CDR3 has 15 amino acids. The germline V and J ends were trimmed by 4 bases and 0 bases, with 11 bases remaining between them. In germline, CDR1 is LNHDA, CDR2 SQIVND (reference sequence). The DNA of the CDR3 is TGTGCCAGTAGTAATCGGCGAGGTAGCACAGATACGCAGTATTTT. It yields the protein CASSNRRGSTDTQYF.

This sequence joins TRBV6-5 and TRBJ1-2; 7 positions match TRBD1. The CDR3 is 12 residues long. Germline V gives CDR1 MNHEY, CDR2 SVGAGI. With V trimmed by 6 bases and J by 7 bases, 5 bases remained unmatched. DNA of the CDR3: TGTGCCAGCAGACAGGGGCAGGGTGGCTACACCTTC. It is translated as CASRQGQGGYTF.

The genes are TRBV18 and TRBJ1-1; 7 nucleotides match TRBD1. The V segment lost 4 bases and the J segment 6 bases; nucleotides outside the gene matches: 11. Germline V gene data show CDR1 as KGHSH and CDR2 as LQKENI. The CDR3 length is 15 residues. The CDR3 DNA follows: TGTGCCAGCTCACAACAGGGGCGGGATGGGGCTGAAGCTTTCTTT. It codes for CASSQQGRDGAEAFF. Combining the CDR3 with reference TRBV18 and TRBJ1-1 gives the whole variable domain NAGVMQNPRHLVRRRGQEARLRCSPMKGHSHVYWYRQLPEEGLKFMVYLQKENIIDESGMPKERFSAEFPKEGPSILRIQQVVRGDSAAYFCASSQQGRDGAEAFFGQGTRLTVV.

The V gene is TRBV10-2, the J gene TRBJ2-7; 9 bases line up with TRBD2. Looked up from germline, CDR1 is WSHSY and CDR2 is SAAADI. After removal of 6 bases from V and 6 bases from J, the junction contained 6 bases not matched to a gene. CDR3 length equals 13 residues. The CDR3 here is CASSVLTSGEQYF. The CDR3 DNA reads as TGCGCCAGCAGCGTTTTGACTAGCGGCGAGCAGTACTTC.

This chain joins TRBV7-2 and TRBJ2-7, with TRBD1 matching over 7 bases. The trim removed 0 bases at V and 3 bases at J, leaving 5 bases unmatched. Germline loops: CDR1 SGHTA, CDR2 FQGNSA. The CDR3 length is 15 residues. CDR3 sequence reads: CASSLAGTADYEQYF. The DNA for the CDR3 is TGTGCCAGCAGCTTAGCCGGGACAGCGGACTACGAGCAGTACTTC.

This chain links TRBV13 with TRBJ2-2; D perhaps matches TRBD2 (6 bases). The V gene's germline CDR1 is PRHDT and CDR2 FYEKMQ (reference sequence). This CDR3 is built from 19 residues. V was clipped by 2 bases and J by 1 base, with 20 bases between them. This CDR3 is CASSLLVWVSGKNTGELFF. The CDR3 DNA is TGTGCCAGCAGCTTACTGGTTTGGGTTAGCGGAAAGAACACCGGGGAGCTGTTTTTT.

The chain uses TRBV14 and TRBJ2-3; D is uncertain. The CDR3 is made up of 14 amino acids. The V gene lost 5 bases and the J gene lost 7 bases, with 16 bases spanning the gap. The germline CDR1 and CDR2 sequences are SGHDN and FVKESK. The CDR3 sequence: CASSDLRFVYTQYF. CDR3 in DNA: TGTGCCAGCAGCGATCTCCGGTTTGTGTATACGCAGTATTTT.

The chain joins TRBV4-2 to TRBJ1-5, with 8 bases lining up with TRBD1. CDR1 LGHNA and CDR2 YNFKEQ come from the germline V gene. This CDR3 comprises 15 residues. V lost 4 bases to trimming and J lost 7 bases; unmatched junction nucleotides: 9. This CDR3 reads CASSLQTGEGQPQHF. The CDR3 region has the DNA TGTGCCAGCAGCCTACAGACAGGGGAGGGCCAGCCCCAGCATTTT.

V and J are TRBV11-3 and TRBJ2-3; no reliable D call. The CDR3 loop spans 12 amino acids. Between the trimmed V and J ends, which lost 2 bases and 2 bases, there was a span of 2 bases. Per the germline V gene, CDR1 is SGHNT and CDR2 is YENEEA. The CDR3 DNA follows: TGTGCCAGCAGCTTATACACAGATACGCAGTATTTT. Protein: CASSLYTDTQYF.

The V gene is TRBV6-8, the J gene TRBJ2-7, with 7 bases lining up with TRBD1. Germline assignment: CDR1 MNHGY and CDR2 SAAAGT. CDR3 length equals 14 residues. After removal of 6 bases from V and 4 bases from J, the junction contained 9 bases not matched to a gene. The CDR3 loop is CASRRGGDLYEQYF. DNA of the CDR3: TGTGCCAGCAGGAGAGGGGGCGACTTGTACGAGCAGTACTTC.

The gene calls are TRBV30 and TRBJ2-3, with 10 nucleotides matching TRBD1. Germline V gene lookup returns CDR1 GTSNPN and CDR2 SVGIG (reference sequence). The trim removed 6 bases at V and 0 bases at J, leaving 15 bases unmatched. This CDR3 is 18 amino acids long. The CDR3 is CACYSGQGTRLSTDTQYF. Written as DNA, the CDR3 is TGTGCCTGCTATTCGGGACAGGGGACAAGACTGAGCACAGATACGCAGTATTTT.

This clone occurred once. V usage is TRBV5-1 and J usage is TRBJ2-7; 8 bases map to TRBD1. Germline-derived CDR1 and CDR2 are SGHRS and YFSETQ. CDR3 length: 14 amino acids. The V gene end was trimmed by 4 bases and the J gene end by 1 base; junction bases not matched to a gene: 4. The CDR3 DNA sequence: TGCGCCAGCAGCGCAGACAGGGGTTCCTACGAGCAGTACTTC. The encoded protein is CASSADRGSYEQYF.

CDR3 protein: CASSLPVGGSEKLFF. Written as DNA, the CDR3 is TGTGCCAGCAGCTTACCCGTCGGGGGATCAGAAAAACTGTTTTTT. V usage is TRBV7-2 and J usage is TRBJ1-4, with D tentatively TRBD1 (5 bases). From germline, CDR1 is SGHTA and CDR2 FQGNSA. V was clipped by 2 bases and J by 8 bases, with 15 bases between them. This CDR3 is built from 15 residues.

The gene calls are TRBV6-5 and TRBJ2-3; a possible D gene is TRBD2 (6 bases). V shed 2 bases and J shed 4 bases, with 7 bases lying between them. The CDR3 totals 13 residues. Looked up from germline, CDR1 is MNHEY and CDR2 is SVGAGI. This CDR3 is CASSYAGPDTQYF. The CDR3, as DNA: TGTGCCAGCAGTTACGCGGGACCAGATACGCAGTATTTT.

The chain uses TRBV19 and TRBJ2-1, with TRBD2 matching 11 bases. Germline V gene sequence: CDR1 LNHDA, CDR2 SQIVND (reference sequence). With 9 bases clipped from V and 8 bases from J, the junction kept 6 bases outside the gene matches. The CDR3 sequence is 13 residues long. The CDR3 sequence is CASRLAGIHEQFF. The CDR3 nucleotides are TGTGCCAGCAGACTAGCGGGAATCCATGAGCAGTTCTTC.

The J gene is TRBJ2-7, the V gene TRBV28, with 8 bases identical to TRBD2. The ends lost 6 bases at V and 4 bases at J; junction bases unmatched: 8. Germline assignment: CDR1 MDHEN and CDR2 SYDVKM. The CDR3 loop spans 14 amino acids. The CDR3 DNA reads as TGTGCCAGCAGGCTCGGGAGGGGCCTGTACGAGCAGTACTTC. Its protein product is CASRLGRGLYEQYF. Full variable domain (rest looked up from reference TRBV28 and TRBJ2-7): DVKVTQSSRYLVKRTGEKVFLECVQDMDHENMFWYRQDPGLGLRLIYFSYDVKMKEKGDIPEGYSVSREKKERFSLILESASTNQTSMYLCASRLGRGLYEQYFGPGTRLTVT.

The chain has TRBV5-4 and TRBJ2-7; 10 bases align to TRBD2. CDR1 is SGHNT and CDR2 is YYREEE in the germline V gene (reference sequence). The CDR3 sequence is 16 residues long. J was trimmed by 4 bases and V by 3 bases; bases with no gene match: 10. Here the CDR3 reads CASSWGSSGSYYEQYF. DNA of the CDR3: TGTGCCAGCAGCTGGGGGTCTAGCGGGAGTTATTACGAGCAGTACTTC.

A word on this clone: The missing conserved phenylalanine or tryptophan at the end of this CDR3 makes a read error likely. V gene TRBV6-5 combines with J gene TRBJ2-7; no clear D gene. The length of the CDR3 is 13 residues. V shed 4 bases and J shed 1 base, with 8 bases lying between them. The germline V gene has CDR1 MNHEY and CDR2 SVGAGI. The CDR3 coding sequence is TGTGCCAGCAGTTCGGGTAGGTCCTACGAGCAGTACCTC. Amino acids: CASSSGRSYEQYL.

Here the CDR3 DNA reads TGTGCCAGCAGCCAAGCGGGAGGGCCCCCAAGCTCCTACAATGAGCAGTTCTTC. It translates to CASSQAGGPPSSYNEQFF. The chain couples TRBV14 to TRBJ2-1, with 8 bases aligning to TRBD2. The J segment lost 0 bases and the V segment lost 1 base, leaving 8 bases of the junction unmatched. CDR3 length: 18 residues. From germline, CDR1 is SGHDN and CDR2 FVKESK.

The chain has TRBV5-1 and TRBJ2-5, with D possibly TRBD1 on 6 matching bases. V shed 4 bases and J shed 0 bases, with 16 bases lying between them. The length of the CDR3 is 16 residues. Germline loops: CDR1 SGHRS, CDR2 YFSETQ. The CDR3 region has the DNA TGCGCCAGCAGCCACCCCGACAGGTCTTACCAAGAGACCCAGTACTTC. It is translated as CASSHPDRSYQETQYF.